The 11 T cell receptor beta chains in this list originate from one sample, sequenced in a study of blood T cells in healthy people across ages. Sample-barcoded 5' priming and a J-beta primer mix drove a second PCR of roughly 7 to 11 cycles. TCRdb used MiXCR to reprocess the 5' RACE reads, holding one entry per CDR3 protein. This sample has 800,000 to 1,000,000 distinct CDR3 sequences, with 40% to 60% found just once. The material sequenced was blood. The receptors come from a young man in good health.

This chain connects TRBV7-2 to TRBJ2-3; the D call may be TRBD1 or TRBD2 (6 bases each). Per the germline V gene, CDR1 is SGHTA and CDR2 is FQGNSA. The V end was cut by 5 bases, the J end by 8 bases, with 20 bases between. The CDR3 covers 15 residues. The CDR3 loop reads CASSRPEGGRFTQYF. Here the CDR3 DNA reads TGTGCCAGCAGCAGGCCTGAGGGGGGCAGGTTTACGCAGTATTTT. Full variable domain (outside the CDR3, taken from reference TRBV7-2 and TRBJ2-3): GAGVSQSPSNKVTEKGKDVELRCDPISGHTALYWYRQSLGQGLEFLIYFQGNSAPDKSGLPSDRFSAERTGGSVSTLTIQRTQQEDSAVYLCASSRPEGGRFTQYFGPGTRLTVL.

The chain couples TRBV2 to TRBJ2-1, with a tentative D call TRBD2 (6 bases). The CDR3 has 17 residues. The ends were cut back, 2 bases at V and 2 bases at J, with 16 bases in the middle. CDR1 and CDR2 (germline): SNHLY, FYNNEI. In nucleotides, the CDR3 is TGTGCCAGCAGTGAACAGGTTGGGGGGAAGACCTACAATGAGCAGTTCTTC. Translated, it gives CASSEQVGGKTYNEQFF.

The V gene is TRBV2, the J gene TRBJ2-4; D is unresolved. Germline loops: CDR1 SNHLY, CDR2 FYNNEI. The V and J ends lost 7 bases and 0 bases respectively, with 10 bases between them. This CDR3 region has 14 residues. The CDR3 loop is CASTTRLAKNIQYF. The CDR3 region has the DNA TGTGCCAGCACAACGAGATTAGCCAAAAACATTCAGTACTTC.

This clonotype has a handful of counts. The genes are TRBV20-1 and TRBJ2-7; 9 positions match TRBD1. CDR3 length equals 14 residues. With V trimmed by 7 bases and J by 4 bases, 11 bases remained unmatched. Germline V gene lookup returns CDR1 DFQATT and CDR2 SNEGSKA (reference sequence). The CDR3 protein is CSVESETGGYEQYF. DNA for the CDR3: TGCAGTGTTGAATCCGAGACAGGGGGTTACGAGCAGTACTTC.

The rearrangement links TRBV9 to TRBJ1-5; a possible D gene is TRBD1 (5 bases). V lost 1 base and J lost 5, with 10 bases in between. The CDR3 loop spans 14 amino acids. CDR1 is SGDLS and CDR2 is YYNGEE in the germline V gene. In nucleotides, the CDR3 is TGTGCCAGCAGCGTACCGATACAGGATCAGCCCCAGCATTTT. Its protein is CASSVPIQDQPQHF.

This chain connects TRBV10-3 to TRBJ1-5; D might be TRBD1 (5 bases). CDR3 length: 14 amino acids. Germline CDR1 is ENHRY and CDR2 is SYGVKD. Trimming left V 6 bases short and J 7 bases short, with 16 bases between. CDR3 sequence reads: CAIRGESGGQPQHF. Here the CDR3 DNA reads TGTGCCATCAGGGGGGAGTCAGGAGGACAGCCCCAGCATTTT.

This clonotype was seen a handful of times. The rearrangement uses TRBV6-5 and TRBJ2-1, with a weak D call TRBD1 (5 bases). V was trimmed by 6 bases and J by 4 bases, leaving 10 bases between them. Germline CDR1 is MNHEY and CDR2 is SVGAGI. The CDR3 has 13 residues. The CDR3 loop reads CASRDDRYNEQFF. Written as DNA, the CDR3 is TGTGCCAGCAGGGACGACAGATACAATGAGCAGTTCTTC.

A few counts support this clonotype. This chain uses TRBV3-1 with TRBJ2-7, with D tentatively TRBD1 or TRBD2 (6 bases each). Trimming removed 4 bases from V and 2 bases from J, with 9 bases in between. CDR3 length: 13 residues. Germline-derived CDR1 and CDR2 are LGHDT and YNNKEL (reference sequence). The CDR3 is CASSRRGAYEQYF. The DNA for the CDR3 is TGTGCCAGCAGCCGTAGGGGGGCCTACGAGCAGTACTTC.

This rearrangement joins TRBV9 to TRBJ2-7; D uncertain. The end of the DNA aligns better with TRBJ2-5, so the J call may be wrong. Germline V gene data show CDR1 as SGDLS and CDR2 as YYNGEE. The CDR3 sequence is 15 residues long. CDR3 nucleotide sequence: TGTGCCAGCAGCGTAGCGGCAGATAGAAAAGAGACCCAGTACTTC. Its translation is CASSVAADRKETQYF.

The chain carries TRBV27 and TRBJ2-7, with TRBD1 as a possible D gene (5 bases). CDR3 length: 15 amino acids. The germline V gene has CDR1 MNHEY and CDR2 SMNVEV (reference sequence). V was pared by 5 bases and J by 2 bases, with 16 bases between. CDR3 in amino acids: CASSLGAPWTYEQYF. The DNA for the CDR3 is TGTGCCAGCAGTCTAGGGGCTCCCTGGACCTACGAGCAGTACTTC.

V is TRBV10-2 and J is TRBJ2-7; D is possibly TRBD2 (6 bases). The length of the CDR3 is 13 residues. CDR1 WSHSY and CDR2 SAAADI come from the germline V gene. The V gene lost 6 bases and the J gene lost 4 bases, with 13 bases spanning the gap. The CDR3, as DNA: TGCGCCAGCAGAGCCGGGACTCCATACGAGCAGTACTTC. Amino acids: CASRAGTPYEQYF.